The 30 T cell receptor beta chains below come from one sample, sequenced in a study of shared T cell receptors in the human thymus (dated by TCRdb to the early 2020s). Library construction relied on the immunoSEQ multiplex PCR assay. TCRdb provides this immuneACCESS table in a form limited to in-frame rearrangements. Some clones are lacking; in checked studies, under half of them reflect an unresolved V gene, and why the rest are absent is not known. The sample table holds 55,000 to 80,000 clones, of which 90% to 95% were seen once. The ten largest clones capture 0.03% to 0.04% of the sample. Source material: thymocytes. The receptor source for this set is a human donor.

V usage is TRBV4-2 and J usage is TRBJ1-1; 7 nucleotides line up with TRBD1. CDR3 length: 14 amino acids. The germline gives CDR1 LGHNA, CDR2 YNFKEQ. Trimming cost V 1 base and J 1 base; bases outside gene matches: 0. The CDR3 region has the DNA TGTGCCAGCAGCCAAGGACAGGGGAACACTGAAGCTTTCTTT. This gives the protein CASSQGQGNTEAFF.

The chain is built from TRBV7-8 and TRBJ2-3, with 12 bases lining up with TRBD2. CDR1 SGHVS and CDR2 FQNEAQ come from the germline V gene. CDR3 length: 15 residues. With V trimmed by 4 bases and J by 5 bases, 4 bases remained unmatched. CDR3 in amino acids: CASSSGLAGRDTQYF. The CDR3 DNA follows: TGTGCCAGCAGCTCCGGACTAGCGGGGAGAGATACGCAGTATTTT.

The CDR3 loop is CASSLVQGDRYNEQFF. As DNA, the CDR3 is TGTGCCAGCAGCTTAGTTCAGGGGGACCGGTACAATGAGCAGTTCTTC. This sequence joins TRBV11-2 and TRBJ2-1; TRBD1 agrees at 7 bases. The length of the CDR3 is 16 residues. Germline assignment: CDR1 SGHAT and CDR2 FQNNGV. V shed 1 base, J shed 4 bases, and the junction held 7 bases outside the gene matches.

This rearrangement joins TRBV28 to TRBJ2-7; 8 bases fit TRBD1. CDR3 length equals 14 residues. Trimming cost V 6 bases and J 2 bases; bases outside gene matches: 6. CDR1 MDHEN and CDR2 SYDVKM come from the germline V gene. The CDR3 spells CASRRRQGTYEQYF. The CDR3 DNA reads as TGTGCCAGCAGACGCCGACAGGGGACCTACGAGCAGTACTTC.

V is TRBV18 and J is TRBJ1-1, with 12 bases fitting TRBD1. Germline assignment: CDR1 KGHSH and CDR2 LQKENI. Trimming cost V 6 bases and J 4 bases; bases outside gene matches: 15. This CDR3 contains 18 residues. The CDR3 region is CASSLGRGQGASVTEAFF. CDR3 DNA sequence: TGTGCCAGCTCCCTCGGTCGGGGACAGGGGGCTTCTGTCACTGAAGCTTTCTTT.

The chain employs TRBV5-1 and TRBJ1-1; no reliable D call. This CDR3 comprises 14 residues. Deletions cut 4 bases from V and 2 bases from J, with 12 bases between. Germline CDR1 SGHRS, CDR2 YFSETQ. The CDR3 DNA reads TGCGCCAGCAGCCGTAGGGCCCTTAACACTGAAGCTTTCTTT. Protein product: CASSRRALNTEAFF.

In its sample, this clone was seen once. The rearrangement links TRBV19 to TRBJ2-6, with TRBD1 as a possible D gene (6 bases). Germline assignment: CDR1 LNHDA and CDR2 SQIVND (reference sequence). V was cut by 0 bases and J by 0 bases, with 12 bases left in between. The length of the CDR3 is 18 residues. The CDR3 sequence is CASSIDDRWTSGANVLTF. For the CDR3, the DNA is TGTGCCAGTAGTATAGATGACAGGTGGACCTCTGGGGCCAACGTCCTGACTTTC.

The chain couples TRBV19 to TRBJ2-7; the match to TRBD1 covers 12 bases. Looked up from germline, CDR1 is LNHDA and CDR2 is SQIVND (reference sequence). This CDR3 has 16 residues. V was clipped by 5 bases and J by 1 base; unmatched bases: 6. Written as DNA, the CDR3 is TGTGCCAGTAGTGCACCGGGACAGGGGGCTTCCTACGAGCAGTACTTC. Its protein is CASSAPGQGASYEQYF.

The chain uses TRBV4-3 and TRBJ1-4; D gene uncertain. The germline gives CDR1 LGHNA, CDR2 YSLEER. The germline V and J ends were trimmed by 1 base and 4 bases, with 19 bases remaining between them. The length of the CDR3 is 18 residues. The CDR3 region is CASSQARVRALGNEKLFF. Written as DNA, the CDR3 is TGCGCCAGCAGCCAAGCCCGAGTTCGGGCGCTTGGTAATGAAAAACTGTTTTTT.

This chain joins TRBV5-1 and TRBJ1-1, with D perhaps TRBD1 (6 bases). Germline V CDR1 and CDR2: SGHRS, YFSETQ. Trimming cost V 1 base and J 2 bases, with 12 bases left between them. CDR3 size: 15 residues. The CDR3 DNA reads as TGCGCCAGCAGCTTGACAGGGAGGAGAAACACTGAAGCTTTCTTT. It encodes CASSLTGRRNTEAFF.

The chain employs TRBV6-1 and TRBJ1-5; the D is unclear. The CDR3 spans 11 residues. V was shortened by 2 bases and J by 11 bases, with 7 bases between the two germline ends. Germline assignment: CDR1 MNHNS and CDR2 SASEGT. The CDR3, as DNA: TGTGCCAGCAGTGAAAGGCAGGCCCAGCATTTT. Encoded protein: CASSERQAQHF.

The chain joins TRBV5-6 to TRBJ1-4; D remains unclear. V was clipped by 0 bases and J by 6 bases, with 6 bases between them. The germline gives CDR1 SGHDT, CDR2 YYEEEE. The CDR3 is 13 amino acids. The CDR3 protein is CASSLVVHEKLFF. In DNA form, the CDR3 reads TGTGCCAGCAGCTTGGTCGTCCATGAAAAACTGTTTTTT.

The chain links TRBV4-3 to TRBJ2-3; tentatively, D is TRBD2 (7 bases). This CDR3 has 17 residues. Germline CDR1 reads LGHNA; CDR2 reads YSLEER. V gave up 1 base and J gave up 1 base, with 15 bases separating them. The CDR3 is CASSQVLRGPGTDTQYF. The CDR3 DNA sequence: TGCGCCAGCAGCCAAGTTTTGCGGGGGCCGGGCACAGATACGCAGTATTTT.

This chain uses TRBV4-1 with TRBJ2-7; tentative D call: TRBD2 (7 bases). Between the trimmed V and J ends, which lost 5 bases and 1 base, there was a span of 18 bases. Germline V gene data show CDR1 as MGHRA and CDR2 as YSYEKL. This CDR3 has 16 residues. CDR3 protein: CASSTPVGGGSYEQYF. CDR3 sequence (DNA): TGCGCCAGCAGCACCCCGGTAGGGGGGGGATCCTACGAGCAGTACTTC.

V is TRBV11-2 and J is TRBJ1-2; 9 bases map to TRBD1. There are 17 residues in the CDR3. V gave up 2 bases and J gave up 7 bases; unmatched junction bases: 14. In germline, CDR1 is SGHAT, CDR2 FQNNGV. Written as DNA, the CDR3 is TGTGCCAGCAGCTTAAAACGGGACAGGGAATCTTCTGCTGGCTACACCTTC. Amino acids: CASSLKRDRESSAGYTF.

This chain connects TRBV4-3 to TRBJ2-3; D uncertain. Germline assignment: CDR1 LGHNA and CDR2 YSLEER. The V and J ends lost 0 bases and 2 bases respectively, with 6 bases between them. There are 14 residues in the CDR3. Written as DNA, the CDR3 is TGCGCCAGCAGCCAAGAAGTCCTCACAGATACGCAGTATTTT. Protein: CASSQEVLTDTQYF.

This chain uses TRBV7-6 with TRBJ1-4; the D gene is possibly TRBD1 (6 bases). CDR3 length equals 17 residues. Germline assignment: CDR1 SGHVS and CDR2 FNYEAQ. The V and J ends lost 2 bases and 5 bases respectively, with 18 bases between them. The CDR3 nucleotides are TGTGCCAGCAGCTTAAGGTGGCGAGGGCAGGGGAATGAAAAACTGTTTTTT. As protein: CASSLRWRGQGNEKLFF.

This clone was observed a single time. The rearrangement uses TRBV6-5 and TRBJ2-2; D is uncertain. V lost 0 bases to trimming and J lost 3 bases, with 5 bases between them. There are 14 residues in the CDR3. Per the germline V gene, CDR1 is MNHEY and CDR2 is SVGAGI. In DNA form, the CDR3 reads TGTGCCAGCAGTTACTCTGAATACACCGGGGAGCTGTTTTTT. Residues: CASSYSEYTGELFF.

The V call is TRBV7-4, the J call TRBJ2-7; 9 positions match TRBD1. CDR3 size: 17 residues. Germline V CDR1 and CDR2: SGHVT, SQSDAQ. Trimming cost V 3 bases and J 6 bases; bases outside gene matches: 15. This CDR3 reads CASSFAAAGTGQFEQYF. The CDR3 DNA sequence: TGTGCCAGCAGCTTCGCTGCGGCCGGGACAGGGCAGTTCGAGCAGTACTTC.

The V call is TRBV10-3, the J call TRBJ2-3, with TRBD1 matching over 10 bases. V lost 5 bases, J lost 2 bases, and 7 bases stayed unmatched. CDR1 and CDR2 from the germline V gene are ENHRY and SYGVKD. This CDR3 is built from 16 residues. The CDR3 loop is CAISPKTGGTTDTQYF. CDR3 sequence (DNA): TGTGCCATCAGTCCGAAGACAGGGGGCACCACAGATACGCAGTATTTT.

The chain has TRBV19 and TRBJ1-2; 8 bases line up with TRBD1. Germline trimming cut 7 bases from V and 8 bases from J; bases unmatched to any gene: 9. Germline V CDR1 and CDR2: LNHDA, SQIVND (reference sequence). The length of the CDR3 is 13 residues. CDR3 DNA sequence: TGTGCCAGTACCCCGGACAGGGCGGGAGGCTACACCTTC. Its protein product is CASTPDRAGGYTF.

The V call is TRBV6-5, the J call TRBJ1-2; D gene ambiguous. The ends were cut back, 6 bases at V and 4 bases at J, with 12 bases in the middle. This CDR3 comprises 13 residues. Germline CDR1 and CDR2: MNHEY and SVGAGI. The DNA for the CDR3 is TGTGCCAGCAGCCCTGGACTTAGCTATGGCTACACCTTC. This gives the protein CASSPGLSYGYTF.

The chain is built from TRBV6-6 and TRBJ2-4, with 7 nucleotides matching TRBD1. Trimming at V came to 6 bases and at J to 6 bases, leaving 11 bases not matched to a gene. There are 15 residues in the CDR3. CDR1 is MNHNY, CDR2 SVGAGI, per germline (reference sequence). The CDR3 reads CASRLDRDRSNIQYF. Here the CDR3 DNA reads TGTGCCAGCAGACTCGACAGGGATCGGTCAAACATTCAGTACTTC.

This chain connects TRBV4-2 to TRBJ2-3; D gene ambiguous. Germline V gives CDR1 LGHNA, CDR2 YNFKEQ. Trimming shortened V by 0 bases and J by 2 bases, and 12 bases separated the two germline ends. The CDR3 totals 16 residues. The CDR3 region has the DNA TGTGCCAGCAGCCAAGAACAGCAAACAGCCACAGATACGCAGTATTTT. As protein: CASSQEQQTATDTQYF.

This clone was observed once. This rearrangement joins TRBV4-1 to TRBJ2-3; TRBD2 matches 12 bases. The CDR3 is made up of 19 amino acids. With V trimmed by 4 bases and J by 1 base, 12 bases remained unmatched. Germline loops: CDR1 MGHRA, CDR2 YSYEKL. The CDR3, as DNA: TGCGCCAGCAGCCCCAGCCCCTCACTAGCGGGGGGACGCACAGATACGCAGTATTTT. Translating gives CASSPSPSLAGGRTDTQYF.

The chain uses TRBV6-1 and TRBJ1-1; D perhaps matches TRBD1 (6 bases). This CDR3 spans 17 amino acids. V was cut by 2 bases and J by 3 bases, with 19 bases left in between. Per germline, CDR1 MNHNS and CDR2 SASEGT. The CDR3 DNA follows: TGTGCCAGCAGTGAATGGGGGATCCAGGGGAGGGACACTGAAGCTTTCTTT. It encodes CASSEWGIQGRDTEAFF.

In this sample, this clone turned up once. This chain connects TRBV5-8 to TRBJ1-4, with D tentatively TRBD1 (5 bases). Germline CDR1 is SGHTS and CDR2 is YDEGEE. CDR3 length: 17 residues. The germline V and J ends were trimmed by 5 bases and 7 bases, with 24 bases remaining between them. CDR3 sequence: CASRKPGRVPRGEKLFF. The CDR3 coding sequence is TGTGCCAGCAGGAAACCGGGACGGGTCCCAAGAGGTGAAAAACTGTTTTTT.

V gene TRBV5-1 combines with J gene TRBJ2-2; 13 positions agree with TRBD2. V lost 2 bases and J lost 7; bases outside the gene matches: 2. CDR3 size: 15 residues. Germline V gene sequence: CDR1 SGHRS, CDR2 YFSETQ. The DNA of the CDR3 is TGCGCCAGCAGCTTAAGACTAGCGGGGGGCGGGGAGCTGTTTTTT. Protein: CASSLRLAGGGELFF.

The rearrangement uses TRBV4-3 and TRBJ2-3; possibly TRBD2 for D (6 bases). V was clipped by 0 bases and J by 1 base, with 20 bases between them. The germline V gene encodes CDR1 LGHNA and CDR2 YSLEER. The CDR3 sequence is 19 residues long. CDR3 residues: CASSQDGGCLGGGTDTQYF. In DNA, the CDR3 is TGCGCCAGCAGCCAAGATGGGGGTTGCTTGGGGGGAGGCACAGATACGCAGTATTTT.

The genes are TRBV7-7 and TRBJ2-1; 12 bases line up with TRBD2. With 1 base clipped from V and 5 bases from J, the junction kept 6 bases outside the gene matches. CDR1 is SSHAT and CDR2 is FNYEAQ in the germline V gene (reference sequence). This CDR3 has 17 residues. The chain's CDR3 is CASSLGLAGGPHNEQFF. The CDR3 DNA sequence: TGTGCCAGCAGCTTAGGTCTAGCGGGGGGGCCCCACAATGAGCAGTTCTTC.